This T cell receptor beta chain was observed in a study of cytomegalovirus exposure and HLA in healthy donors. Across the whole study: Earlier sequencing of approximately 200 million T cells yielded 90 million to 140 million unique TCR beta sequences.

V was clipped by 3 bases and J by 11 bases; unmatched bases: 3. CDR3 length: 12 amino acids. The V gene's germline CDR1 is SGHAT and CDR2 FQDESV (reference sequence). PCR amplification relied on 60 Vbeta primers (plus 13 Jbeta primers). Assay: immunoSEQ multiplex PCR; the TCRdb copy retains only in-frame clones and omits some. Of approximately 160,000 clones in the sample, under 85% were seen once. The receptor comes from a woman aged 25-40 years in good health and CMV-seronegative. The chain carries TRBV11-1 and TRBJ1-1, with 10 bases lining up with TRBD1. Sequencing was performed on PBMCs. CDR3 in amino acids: CASSFDRGLAFF. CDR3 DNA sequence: TGTGCCAGCAGCTTCGACAGGGGGCTGGCTTTCTTT.